A selection of T cell receptor beta chains follows, all from one sample in a study of metastatic and nonmetastatic thyroid tumors. TCRdb re-analyzed the PCR reads through MiXCR. Of roughly 15,000 clones listed, around 28% are singletons. Sequences were obtained from tumor tissue. Receptors originate from a male donor with papillary thyroid cancer or a benign thyroid nodule (not recorded which). Some clones in this sample may be carry-over from other donors' samples. CDR3s include the opening cysteine and the closing phenylalanine or tryptophan. The D gene is left open where the match is weak. The size entry is marked missing in some rows and otherwise reads once, few, many or a size class.

.	TRBJ1-5	TRBV19	TRBD1	TGTGCCAGTAGACCCGGACAGGCCAATCAGCCCCAGCATTTT	CASRPGQANQPQHF
.	TRBJ2-7	TRBV4-1	.	TGCGCCAGCAGCCAAGGCCCCGCAGGGAGACTCATGACCTACGAGCAGTACTTC	CASSQGPAGRLMTYEQYF
many	TRBJ2-3	TRBV30	.	TGTGCCTGGAGTCAGGAGGGGGATACGCAGTATTTT	CAWSQEGDTQYF
.	TRBJ2-7	TRBV20-1	TRBD1	TGCAGTGCTAGAGTCCTTGACAGGGGCTACGAGCAGTACTTC	CSARVLDRGYEQYF
many	TRBJ1-6	TRBV10-2	TRBD1	TGCGCCACCACTTCGGGACAGGGGCCATCACCCCTCCACTTT	CATTSGQGPSPLHF
.	TRBJ1-2	TRBV3-1	.	TGTGCCAGCAGCCAAGATATAGGCCACTATGGCTACACCTTC	CASSQDIGHYGYTF
few	TRBJ2-2	TRBV6-4	TRBD2	TGTGCCAGCAGCAGCGGGAGAGGGGAGCTGTTTTTT	CASSSGRGELFF
medium-sized	TRBJ2-7	TRBV6-1	TRBD1	TGTGCCAGCAGTACGCGACCAGGGGGCGAAATCTACGAGCAGTACTTC	CASSTRPGGEIYEQYF
many	TRBJ1-6	TRBV7-6	TRBD1	TGTGCCAGCAGCCAAGCAGGGGGAGGAATTGACTCACCCCTCCACTTT	CASSQAGGGIDSPLHF
.	TRBJ2-7	TRBV4-1	.	TGCGCCAGCAGCCAAAGCCCTGGACTTGGCTACGAGCAGTACTTC	CASSQSPGLGYEQYF